This T cell receptor beta chain was retrieved from a study of identical twins. Study-wide results and limits: Conclusions came from cross-sectional statistical analysis, not from following the same donors.

TCRdb reprocessed the 5' RACE reads via MiXCR and lists one record per CDR3 protein. The sample yields around 1.7 million distinct CDR3 sequences, 32% seen once. Between the trimmed V and J ends, which lost 6 bases and 3 bases, there was a span of 8 bases. The CDR3 runs 13 residues. From germline, CDR1 is ENHRY and CDR2 SYGVKD. This clonotype appeared a single time. Its specificity is unknown. The receptor's source is a newborn girl in good health. The material sequenced was cord blood. The J gene is TRBJ2-2, the V gene TRBV10-3; D is tentatively TRBD1 or TRBD2 (5 bases each). The CDR3 here is CAIRGTHTGELFF. As DNA, the CDR3 is TGTGCCATCAGGGGGACCCACACCGGGGAGCTGTTTTTT.